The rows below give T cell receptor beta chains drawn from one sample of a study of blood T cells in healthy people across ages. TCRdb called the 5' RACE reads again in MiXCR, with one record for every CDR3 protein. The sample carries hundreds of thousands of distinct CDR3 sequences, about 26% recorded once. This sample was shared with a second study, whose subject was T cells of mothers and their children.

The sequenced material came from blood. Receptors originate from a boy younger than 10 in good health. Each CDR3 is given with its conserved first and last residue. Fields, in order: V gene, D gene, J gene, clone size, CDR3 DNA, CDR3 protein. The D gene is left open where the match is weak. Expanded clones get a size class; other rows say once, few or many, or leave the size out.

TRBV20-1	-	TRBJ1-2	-	TGCAGTGCTACACCCGGGACGGCCGCATATGGCTACACCTTC	CSATPGTAAYGYTF
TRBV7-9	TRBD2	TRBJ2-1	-	TGTGCCAGCAGCTTGGTAGCGGGAGGGCCGGTGAATGAGCAGTTCTTC	CASSLVAGGPVNEQFF
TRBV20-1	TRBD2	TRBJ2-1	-	TGCAGTGCTGGGAGCGGGGACCGCAATGAGCAGTTCTTC	CSAGSGDRNEQFF
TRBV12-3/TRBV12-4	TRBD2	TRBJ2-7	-	TGTGCCAGCAGATCCAGCGGGAGGGTTTACGAGCAGTACTTC	CASRSSGRVYEQYF
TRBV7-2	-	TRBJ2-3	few	TGTGCCAGCAGCCACCTAGTAGGCCCCCGTATGACAGATACGCAGTATTTT	CASSHLVGPRMTDTQYF
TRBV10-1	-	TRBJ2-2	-	TGCGCCAGCAGTGGTGACGGGAGACCCGGGGAGCTGTTTTTT	CASSGDGRPGELFF
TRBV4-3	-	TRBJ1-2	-	TGCGCCAGCAGCCAAGAAGGCGGAATAACCCATGGCTACACCTTC	CASSQEGGITHGYTF
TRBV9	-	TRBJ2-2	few	TGTGCCAGCAGCGTAGGAGTAGGGGGCGGGGAGCTGTTTTTT	CASSVGVGGGELFF
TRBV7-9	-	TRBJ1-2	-	TGTGCCAGCGGGACTACACCATCTAATTATGGCTACACCTTC	CASGTTPSNYGYTF
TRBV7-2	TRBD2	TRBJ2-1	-	TGTGCCAGCAGCACTCAAGCGGGGGGGCTTTACAATGAGCAGTTCTTC	CASSTQAGGLYNEQFF
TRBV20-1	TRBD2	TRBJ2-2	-	TGCAGTGCCGGACTAGCGGGGGGGCTCACCGGGGAGCTGTTTTTT	CSAGLAGGLTGELFF
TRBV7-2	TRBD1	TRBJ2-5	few	TGTGCCAGCAGCTTAGCGGGCAGGGGGCAGACCCAGTACTTC	CASSLAGRGQTQYF
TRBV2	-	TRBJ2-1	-	TGTGCCAGCAGTATAGCGGCCCTCGACCTGTACAATGAGCAGTTCTTC	CASSIAALDLYNEQFF
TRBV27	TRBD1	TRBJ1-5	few	TGTGCCAGCAGTATAATACAGGGGGCTGGTCAGCCCCAGCATTTT	CASSIIQGAGQPQHF
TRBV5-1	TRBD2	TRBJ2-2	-	TGCGCCAGCAGCTCGAGCGGGGGCGGGGACACCGGGGAGCTGTTTTTT	CASSSSGGGDTGELFF
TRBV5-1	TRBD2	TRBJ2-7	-	TGCGCCAGCAGATTGACTAGCGCCTCCTACGAGCAGTACTTC	CASRLTSASYEQYF
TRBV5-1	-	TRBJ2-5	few	TGCGCCAGCAGCTTCACCAGGAACCAAGAGACCCAGTACTTC	CASSFTRNQETQYF